The 5 T cell receptor beta chains below come from one sample, sequenced in a study of T cell changes during pregnancy in multiple sclerosis. Assay used: immunoSEQ multiplex PCR; TCRdb lists only in-frame clones, some missing. In the table there are 40,000 to 50,000 clones, nearly 90% of which are singletons. The sequenced sample was CD4+ T cells from peripheral blood mononuclear cells, obtained in the first trimester of pregnancy. The receptors were sampled from a female donor with multiple sclerosis, enrolled in a pregnancy study.

V gene TRBV7-9 combines with J gene TRBJ2-5; weak D call: TRBD2 (6 bases). The CDR3 is made up of 15 amino acids. CDR1 and CDR2 from the germline V gene are SEHNR and FQNEAQ (reference sequence). V lost 1 base and J 4 bases, leaving 13 bases between the germline ends. This CDR3 is CASSLGGGIGETQYF. The DNA of the CDR3 is TGTGCCAGCAGCTTAGGTGGCGGGATCGGAGAGACCCAGTACTTC.

V usage is TRBV11-2 and J usage is TRBJ2-1, with a weak D call TRBD2 (6 bases). Germline V gene lookup returns CDR1 SGHAT and CDR2 FQNNGV. With 4 bases removed from V and 3 bases from J, the gap between germline ends came to 16 bases. CDR3 length: 16 residues. This CDR3 is CASSSGGASDYNEQFF. In DNA, the CDR3 is TGTGCCAGCAGCTCTGGAGGGGCTAGCGACTACAATGAGCAGTTCTTC.

This clone was found once. The rearrangement links TRBV7-2 to TRBJ2-3; TRBD2 might be the D (5 bases). CDR1 and CDR2 (germline): SGHTA, FQGNSA. The germline V and J ends were trimmed by 4 bases and 7 bases, with 12 bases remaining between them. The CDR3 is made up of 13 amino acids. The CDR3 DNA reads TGTGCCAGCAGCTCTGGCCTCGGGAATACGCAGTATTTT. It codes for CASSSGLGNTQYF.

This clone was recorded only once. V gene TRBV27 combines with J gene TRBJ2-1; 9 nucleotides agree with TRBD2. Germline V CDR1 and CDR2: MNHEY, SMNVEV (reference sequence). Trimming at V came to 7 bases and at J to 7 bases, leaving 11 bases not matched to a gene. This CDR3 has 15 residues. CDR3: CASKPAGGLPNEQFF. The CDR3 nucleotides are TGTGCCAGCAAACCGGCGGGAGGGCTTCCGAATGAGCAGTTCTTC.

V is TRBV6-5 and J is TRBJ2-6; no reliable D call. The ends were cut back, 7 bases at V and 0 bases at J, with 7 bases in the middle. The CDR3 runs to 14 residues. The germline V gene encodes CDR1 MNHEY and CDR2 SVGAGI. CDR3 sequence: CASKLNSGANVLTF. Here the CDR3 DNA reads TGTGCCAGCAAACTTAACTCTGGGGCCAACGTCCTGACTTTC.